Shown below are 29 T cell receptor beta chains from a single sample sequenced in a study of OX40 agonist ivuxolimab in advanced cancers. Assay: immunoSEQ multiplex PCR; the TCRdb copy retains only in-frame clones and omits some. The sample carries several thousand clones, 55% to 75% recorded once. Specimen: CD4+ or CD8+ T cells sorted from blood, collected in a trial of the OX40 agonist ivuxolimab. The receptor source for this set is an adult with an advanced solid tumor such as melanoma, head and neck, liver or kidney cancer.

The chain employs TRBV9 and TRBJ2-5; 8 bases are a match to TRBD1. Germline loops: CDR1 SGDLS, CDR2 YYNGEE. The CDR3 length is 15 residues. V was pared by 3 bases and J by 5 bases, with 9 bases of the junction left unmatched. CDR3 in amino acids: CASSGGLRGRETQYF. The CDR3 DNA sequence: TGTGCCAGCAGCGGAGGACTCAGGGGGCGGGAGACCCAGTACTTC.

This chain connects TRBV7-9 to TRBJ1-5, with no clear D. This CDR3 has 15 residues. Germline V lookup: CDR1 SEHNR, CDR2 FQNEAQ (reference sequence). V lost 5 bases, J lost 2 bases, and 13 bases lay in between. The CDR3 is CASSLTEGGNQPQHF. In nucleotides, the CDR3 is TGTGCCAGCAGCCTAACCGAGGGCGGCAATCAGCCCCAGCATTTT.

The rearrangement uses TRBV7-3 and TRBJ2-1, with TRBD2 matching 10 bases. The germline gives CDR1 SGHTA, CDR2 FQGTGA. This CDR3 is built from 13 residues. V was pared by 4 bases and J by 10 bases, with 4 bases of the junction left unmatched. The CDR3: CASSYYSGREQFF. CDR3 bases: TGTGCCAGCAGCTACTATAGCGGGAGGGAGCAGTTCTTC.

The V gene is TRBV4-2, the J gene TRBJ2-6; TRBD1 might be the D (6 bases). There are 16 residues in the CDR3. Trimming removed 0 bases from V and 3 bases from J, with 9 bases in between. Germline CDR1 and CDR2: LGHNA and YNFKEQ. The CDR3 DNA sequence: TGTGCCAGCAGCCAAGATCCACAGGGTGGGGCCAACGTCCTGACTTTC. Its protein is CASSQDPQGGANVLTF.

This clone qualifies as medium-sized. J is TRBJ2-2 and V is TRBV10-3; D perhaps matches TRBD2 (6 bases). From germline, CDR1 is ENHRY and CDR2 SYGVKD. Trimming took 3 bases from V and 0 from J, leaving 14 bases between them. The CDR3 spans 17 residues. CDR3 loop: CAISELVRDSNTGELFF. The DNA for the CDR3 is TGTGCCATCAGTGAATTAGTAAGGGACTCGAACACCGGGGAGCTGTTTTTT.

This clone is judged medium-sized. V and J are TRBV4-2 and TRBJ1-2; perhaps TRBD1 as D (6 bases). This CDR3 contains 14 residues. CDR1 LGHNA and CDR2 YNFKEQ come from the germline V gene. Trimming left V 0 bases short and J 6 bases short, with 11 bases between. CDR3 protein: CASSQEAGDDGYTF. Written as DNA, the CDR3 is TGTGCCAGCAGCCAAGAAGCAGGGGATGATGGCTACACCTTC.

This clone was seen only a few times. The CDR3 reads CASSQDDTRGTEAFF. The CDR3 DNA is TGTGCCAGCAGCCAAGATGACACCAGGGGCACTGAAGCTTTCTTT. The rearrangement links TRBV4-2 to TRBJ1-1; D is possibly TRBD1 (6 bases). Germline V gene lookup returns CDR1 LGHNA and CDR2 YNFKEQ. V was shortened by 0 bases and J by 4 bases, with 12 bases between the two germline ends. The CDR3 has 15 residues.

In this sample, this clone turned up a few times. J is TRBJ2-7 and V is TRBV4-3; 8 positions agree with TRBD1. This CDR3 contains 16 residues. Germline loops: CDR1 LGHNA, CDR2 YSLEER. V gave up 2 bases and J gave up 0 bases; unmatched junction bases: 6. The CDR3 loop is CASSQTAGTGSYEQYF. For the CDR3, the DNA is TGCGCCAGCAGCCAAACAGCCGGGACAGGCTCCTACGAGCAGTACTTC.

The table lists this clone with a count of one. The J gene is TRBJ2-6, the V gene TRBV15, with 11 bases that match TRBD1. J lost 0 bases, V lost 5 bases, and 9 bases had no gene match. The CDR3 is 19 residues long. Germline CDR1 LNHNV, CDR2 YYDKDF (reference sequence). The CDR3 DNA reads TGTGCCACCAGCGGGGGACAGGGGGTTTTCTTCTCTGGGGCCAACGTCCTGACTTTC. It yields the protein CATSGGQGVFFSGANVLTF.

The chain combines TRBV6-5 with TRBJ2-5; a possible D gene is TRBD2 (6 bases). Between the trimmed V and J ends, which lost 6 bases and 1 base, there was a span of 15 bases. This CDR3 has 15 residues. Germline V gene lookup returns CDR1 MNHEY and CDR2 SVGAGI. The CDR3 sequence is CASSALLAPQETQYF. The CDR3 DNA reads TGTGCCAGCAGCGCCTTACTAGCCCCCCAAGAGACCCAGTACTTC.

This chain uses TRBV6-4 with TRBJ1-6, with TRBD1 identical over 8 bases. The CDR3 is made up of 14 amino acids. J lost 5 bases, V lost 3 bases, and 0 bases had no gene match. Germline values: CDR1 MRHNA, CDR2 SNTAGT. The CDR3 sequence: CASSEDRDNSPLHF. The CDR3 DNA sequence: TGTGCCAGCAGTGAGGACAGGGATAATTCACCCCTCCACTTT.

This chain connects TRBV19 to TRBJ2-3; perhaps D is TRBD1 or TRBD2 (6 bases each). With 8 bases removed from V and 1 base from J, the gap between germline ends came to 13 bases. The germline gives CDR1 LNHDA, CDR2 SQIVND (reference sequence). CDR3 length equals 14 residues. This CDR3 reads CASSPGAGTDTQYF. The CDR3 DNA reads TGTGCCAGTTCGCCGGGGGCGGGCACAGATACGCAGTATTTT.

The genes are TRBV7-3 and TRBJ2-7; 7 bases are shared with TRBD2. This CDR3 has 14 amino acids. V lost 1 base, J lost 6 bases, and 6 bases stayed unmatched. Per germline, CDR1 SGHTA and CDR2 FQGTGA. CDR3 bases: TGTGCCAGCAGCTTAAGTGCGGGAGTGTTCGAGCAGTACTTC. Translated, it gives CASSLSAGVFEQYF.

The gene calls are TRBV2 and TRBJ2-3, with a possible D match to TRBD2 (6 bases). V was cut by 7 bases and J by 4 bases, with 18 bases left in between. CDR3 length: 15 amino acids. Per germline, CDR1 SNHLY and CDR2 FYNNEI. The CDR3 protein is CASTSGEVLPDTQYF. CDR3 bases: TGTGCCAGCACATCGGGGGAGGTGTTGCCAGATACGCAGTATTTT.

This chain connects TRBV6-5 to TRBJ1-3; no clear D. Trimming removed 2 bases at V and 0 bases at J, with 11 bases between. The CDR3 has 16 amino acids. Per germline, CDR1 MNHEY and CDR2 SVGAGI. The CDR3 DNA follows: TGTGCCAGCAGTTACGCCGCATCGACCTCTGGAAACACCATATATTTT. Translation gives CASSYAASTSGNTIYF.

This chain uses TRBV29-1 with TRBJ2-7; no definite D call. The germline CDR1 and CDR2 sequences are SQVTM and ANQGSEA. The CDR3 is 11 residues long. V lost 6 bases and J lost 2, with 8 bases in between. The CDR3 loop reads CSVGFPYEQYF. For the CDR3, the DNA is TGCAGCGTAGGCTTTCCCTACGAGCAGTACTTC.

The chain couples TRBV10-3 to TRBJ1-2; 7 positions match TRBD1. Germline loops: CDR1 ENHRY, CDR2 SYGVKD. The V and J ends lost 7 bases and 2 bases, in that order; junction bases with no gene match: 7. The CDR3 has 14 amino acids. CDR3 sequence: CAINRTGGNYGYTF. CDR3 in DNA: TGTGCCATCAATCGGACAGGAGGAAACTATGGCTACACCTTC.

V usage is TRBV14 and J usage is TRBJ2-3; D is uncertain. CDR1 and CDR2 (germline): SGHDN, FVKESK. This CDR3 has 16 amino acids. Trimming cost V 4 bases and J 0 bases, with 14 bases left between them. CDR3 region: CASSPRQMTSTDTQYF. The CDR3 coding sequence is TGTGCCAGCAGCCCCCGACAAATGACTAGCACAGATACGCAGTATTTT.

Only a few counts were recorded for this clone. This chain connects TRBV19 to TRBJ2-5; TRBD2 agrees at 9 bases. J lost 2 bases, V lost 4 bases, and 5 bases had no gene match. The germline V gene encodes CDR1 LNHDA and CDR2 SQIVND (reference sequence). The CDR3 has 15 residues. CDR3: CASSRLADQQETQYF. The CDR3, as DNA: TGTGCCAGTAGTAGACTAGCGGATCAACAAGAGACCCAGTACTTC.

The chain is built from TRBV15 and TRBJ2-5, with a weak D call TRBD2 (7 bases). The CDR3 extends over 15 amino acids. CDR1 and CDR2 (germline): LNHNV, YYDKDF (reference sequence). The V and J ends lost 0 bases and 2 bases respectively, with 10 bases between them. The CDR3 sequence: CATSREGGAQETQYF. For the CDR3, the DNA is TGTGCCACCAGCAGAGAAGGGGGGGCTCAAGAGACCCAGTACTTC.

The chain has TRBV30 and TRBJ1-6; D possibly corresponds to TRBD1 (5 bases). Germline V CDR1 and CDR2: GTSNPN, SVGIG (reference sequence). The CDR3 has 13 residues. V gave up 1 base and J gave up 4 bases, with 5 bases separating them. The chain's CDR3 is CAWSGQYNSPLHF. CDR3 coding DNA: TGTGCCTGGAGTGGACAGTATAATTCACCCCTCCACTTT.

J is TRBJ2-1 and V is TRBV19; TRBD2 is a possible D gene (6 bases). The CDR3 extends over 15 amino acids. Germline loops: CDR1 LNHDA, CDR2 SQIVND (reference sequence). V lost 3 bases, J lost 6 bases, and 15 bases lay in between. This chain's CDR3 is CASSMGGIGFNEQFF. In DNA, the CDR3 is TGTGCCAGTAGTATGGGCGGGATCGGCTTCAATGAGCAGTTCTTC.

This clone counts as medium-sized. The chain couples TRBV2 to TRBJ1-5; weak D call: TRBD1 (5 bases). This CDR3 has 16 residues. In germline, CDR1 is SNHLY, CDR2 FYNNEI. V lost 4 bases and J lost 0, with 13 bases in between. The CDR3 coding sequence is TGTGCCAGCAGTGCAACAGGACTTTATAGCAATCAGCCCCAGCATTTT. Translated: CASSATGLYSNQPQHF.

The chain couples TRBV11-3 to TRBJ2-1; 10 positions agree with TRBD2. There are 14 residues in the CDR3. The germline CDR1 and CDR2 sequences are SGHNT and YENEEA. The J segment lost 10 bases and the V segment lost 3 bases, leaving 6 bases of the junction unmatched. DNA of the CDR3: TGTGCCAGCAGCTTGGCTAGCGGGAGTGGCGAGCAGTTCTTC. Its translation is CASSLASGSGEQFF.

This clone was counted between two and nine times. This sequence joins TRBV4-1 and TRBJ1-1; D gene unclear. Trimming took off 2 bases at V and 5 bases at J, with 6 bases between the two ends. This CDR3 has 12 amino acids. The germline CDR1 and CDR2 sequences are MGHRA and YSYEKL. The CDR3 protein is CASSQTRTEAFF. CDR3 in DNA: TGCGCCAGCAGCCAAACACGGACTGAAGCTTTCTTT.

About this clone: Mismatch with germline at one junction end may stem from a read error. V usage is TRBV19 and J usage is TRBJ1-6; D gene ambiguous. The CDR3 runs 13 residues. Germline-derived CDR1 and CDR2 are LNHDA and SQIVND (reference sequence). CDR3 nucleotides: TGTGCCAGTAGTATCTCCGATAATTCACCCCTCCACTTT. This gives the protein CASSISDNSPLHF.

V usage is TRBV7-9 and J usage is TRBJ2-3; TRBD1 matches at 7 bases. Germline assignment: CDR1 SEHNR and CDR2 FQNEAQ (reference sequence). The CDR3 runs to 17 residues. V trimming: 5 bases; J trimming: 8 bases; junction bases outside the gene matches: 19. The CDR3 loop is CASSPFLGTGEVGTQYF. The CDR3 nucleotides read TGTGCCAGCAGCCCATTTTTGGGAACAGGGGAAGTTGGTACGCAGTATTTT. Full variable domain (rest looked up from reference TRBV7-9 and TRBJ2-3): DTGVSQNPRHKITKRGQNVTFRCDPISEHNRLYWYRQTLGQGPEFLTYFQNEAQLEKSRLLSDRFSAERPKGSFSTLEIQRTEQGDSAMYLCASSPFLGTGEVGTQYFGPGTRLTVL.

This chain links TRBV9 with TRBJ2-3, with TRBD2 matching 7 bases. The CDR3 is 15 amino acids. V shed 3 bases, J shed 3 bases, and the junction held 7 bases outside the gene matches. Germline V gene lookup returns CDR1 SGDLS and CDR2 YYNGEE. CDR3 coding DNA: TGTGCCAGCAGCGCTACTAGCGCCCCTACAGATACGCAGTATTTT. Its protein is CASSATSAPTDTQYF.

This chain connects TRBV6-6 to TRBJ1-5; D is undetermined. Germline V lookup: CDR1 MNHNY, CDR2 SVGAGI (reference sequence). Trimming left V 1 base short and J 8 bases short, with 9 bases between. This CDR3 is 13 amino acids long. The CDR3 sequence: CASSYLPEEPQHF. In nucleotides, the CDR3 is TGTGCCAGCAGTTACTTACCAGAGGAGCCCCAGCATTTT.